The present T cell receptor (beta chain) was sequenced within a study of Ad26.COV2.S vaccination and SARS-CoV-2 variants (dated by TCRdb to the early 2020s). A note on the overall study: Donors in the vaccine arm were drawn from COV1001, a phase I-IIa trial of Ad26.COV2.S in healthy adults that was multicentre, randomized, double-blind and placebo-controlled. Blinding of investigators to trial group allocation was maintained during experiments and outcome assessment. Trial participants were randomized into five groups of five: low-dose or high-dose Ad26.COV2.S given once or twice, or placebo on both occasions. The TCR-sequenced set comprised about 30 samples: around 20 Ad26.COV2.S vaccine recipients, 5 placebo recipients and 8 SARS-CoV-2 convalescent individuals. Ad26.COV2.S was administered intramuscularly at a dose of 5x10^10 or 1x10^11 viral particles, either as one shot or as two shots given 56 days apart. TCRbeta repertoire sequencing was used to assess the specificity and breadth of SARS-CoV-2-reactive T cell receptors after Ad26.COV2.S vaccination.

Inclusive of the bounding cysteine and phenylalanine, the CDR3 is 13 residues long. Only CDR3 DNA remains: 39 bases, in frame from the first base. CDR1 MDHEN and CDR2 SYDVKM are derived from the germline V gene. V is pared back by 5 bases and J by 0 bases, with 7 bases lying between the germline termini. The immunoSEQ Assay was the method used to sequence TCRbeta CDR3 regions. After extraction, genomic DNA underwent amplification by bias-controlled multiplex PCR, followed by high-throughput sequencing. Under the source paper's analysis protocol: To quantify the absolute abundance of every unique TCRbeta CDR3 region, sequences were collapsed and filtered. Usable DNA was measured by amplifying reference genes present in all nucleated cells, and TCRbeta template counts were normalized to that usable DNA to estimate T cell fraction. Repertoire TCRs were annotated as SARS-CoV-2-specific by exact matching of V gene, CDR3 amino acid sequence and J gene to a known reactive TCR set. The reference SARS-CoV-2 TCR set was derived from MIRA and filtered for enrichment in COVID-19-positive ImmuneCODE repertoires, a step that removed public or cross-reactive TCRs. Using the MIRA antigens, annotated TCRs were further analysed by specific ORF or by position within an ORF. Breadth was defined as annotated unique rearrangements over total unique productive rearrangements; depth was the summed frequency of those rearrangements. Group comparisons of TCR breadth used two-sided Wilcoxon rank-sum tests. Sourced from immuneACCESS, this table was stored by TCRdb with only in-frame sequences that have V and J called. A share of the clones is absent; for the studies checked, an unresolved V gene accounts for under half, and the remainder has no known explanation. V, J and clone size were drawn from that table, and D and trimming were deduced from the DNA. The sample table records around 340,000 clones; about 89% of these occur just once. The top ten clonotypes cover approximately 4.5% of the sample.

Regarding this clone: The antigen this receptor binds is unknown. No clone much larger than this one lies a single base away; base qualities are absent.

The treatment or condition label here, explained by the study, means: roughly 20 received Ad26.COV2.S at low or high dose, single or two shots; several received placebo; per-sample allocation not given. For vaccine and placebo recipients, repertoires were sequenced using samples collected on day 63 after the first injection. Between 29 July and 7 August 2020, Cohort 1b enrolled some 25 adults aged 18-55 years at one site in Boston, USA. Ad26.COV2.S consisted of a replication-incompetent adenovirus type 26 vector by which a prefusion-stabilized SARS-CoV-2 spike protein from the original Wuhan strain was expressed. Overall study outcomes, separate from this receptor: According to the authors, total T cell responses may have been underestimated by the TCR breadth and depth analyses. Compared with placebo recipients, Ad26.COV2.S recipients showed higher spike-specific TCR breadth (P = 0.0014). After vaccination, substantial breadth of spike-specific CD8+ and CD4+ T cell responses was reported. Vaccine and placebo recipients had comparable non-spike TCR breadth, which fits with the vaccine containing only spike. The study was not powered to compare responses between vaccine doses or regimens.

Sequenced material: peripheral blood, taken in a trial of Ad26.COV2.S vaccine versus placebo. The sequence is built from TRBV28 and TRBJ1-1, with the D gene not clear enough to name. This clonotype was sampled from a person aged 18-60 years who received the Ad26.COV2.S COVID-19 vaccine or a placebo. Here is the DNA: TGTGCCAGCAGTGCCCCCGTGAACACTGAAGCTTTCTTT. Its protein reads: CASSAPVNTEAFF.